This T cell receptor beta chain emerged from a study of shared clonotypes between healthy human individuals. For the study at large: Three plates were used per donor for CD4 naive, three for CD4 memory, two for CD8 naive and one for CD8 memory. Overall study results and limits: Genetic and exposure-history diversity was limited by the small donor number.

CDR3 length: 13 amino acids. Germline V gene lookup returns CDR1 SQVTM and CDR2 ANQGSEA. V was pared by 1 base and J by 5 bases, with 11 bases between. Comment on this clone: Its target is unknown.

Sequencing used immunoSEQ multiplex PCR; TCRdb keeps in-frame clones, though not all of them. Of about 2.4 million clones in the sample, roughly 93% were seen once. The V call is TRBV29-1, the J call TRBJ1-2; D gene ambiguous. Sequencing was performed on naive CD4+ T cells from PBMCs. Subset reported: CD45RA+ positively selected. This receptor was taken from a man aged 18 to 29 in good health. Some clones in this sample may be carry-over from other donors' samples. CDR3 in DNA: TGCAGCGTTGAAGGGACGAGTGCGTATGGCTACACCTTC. It translates to CSVEGTSAYGYTF.